This section outlines one T cell receptor beta chain sequence together with its context. Per the authors' pipeline: Reference gene primer amplification gave nucleated cell count estimates. Sequencing was performed with immunoSEQ multiplex PCR; in TCRdb, only in-frame clones are kept and a portion is missing. Clone size and V and J calls were adopted from that table, with D and trimming inferred from the DNA. This table has about 300,000 clones, 83% appearing once. The sample comes from a study of blood T cell repertoires in COVID-19. About the research overall: Italy, Spain and the United States were the sources of the convalescent and acute COVID-19 samples. Sample material is recorded as cDNA or gDNA derived from T cells, B-cell-depleted T cells, or PBMCs.

CDR1 is SNHLY, CDR2 FYNNEI, per germline. The CDR3 has 15 amino acids. V trimming: 6 bases; J trimming: 0 bases; junction bases outside the gene matches: 5. The chain links TRBV2 to TRBJ1-5; TRBD1 matches 7 bases. The sequence was obtained from a woman aged 45-59 years with acute or convalescent COVID-19. What was sequenced was peripheral blood. The DNA of the CDR3 is TGTGCCAGCAGGACAGGGAAGACTAGCAATCAGCCCCAGCATTTT. Encoded protein: CASRTGKTSNQPQHF.